This T cell receptor (beta chain) comes out of a study of tumor and adjacent non-tumor tissue in lung cancer. Across the whole study: Stage I to III disease affected 9 to 10 men and 5 women aged about 30 to 76.

Comments on this clonotype: Its antigen is currently unknown. This may come from a read error, since a much larger clone is one base off.

Study observations and caveats: Tumor repertoires had a smaller top 100 clone share than normal lung.

TCRbeta libraries were built with three rounds of nested PCR, modified from ARM-PCR. TCRdb ran MiXCR on the multiplex PCR reads and lists one entry per CDR3 protein. The data contain roughly 75,000 distinct CDR3 sequences, around 65% of them singletons. Trimming at V came to 7 bases and at J to 7 bases, leaving 7 bases not matched to a gene. CDR1 and CDR2 (germline): MNHNY, SVGAGI (reference sequence). This CDR3 is built from 14 residues. This sample's RNA came from whole unsorted tissue. Distant lung tissue was collected more than 3 cm away from the tumor edge. Newly diagnosed lung cancer patients had thoracic surgery in China, August–late 2014, without prior chemotherapy.

This chain uses TRBV6-6 with TRBJ1-6, with TRBD1 matching 7 bases. Source material: distant non-tumor lung tissue. The receptor was isolated from a woman aged 45-59 years with non-small cell lung cancer. The CDR3 coding sequence is TGTGCCAGCATGCTGGGACAGCAGAATTCACCCCTCCACTTT. Encoded protein: CASMLGQQNSPLHF.